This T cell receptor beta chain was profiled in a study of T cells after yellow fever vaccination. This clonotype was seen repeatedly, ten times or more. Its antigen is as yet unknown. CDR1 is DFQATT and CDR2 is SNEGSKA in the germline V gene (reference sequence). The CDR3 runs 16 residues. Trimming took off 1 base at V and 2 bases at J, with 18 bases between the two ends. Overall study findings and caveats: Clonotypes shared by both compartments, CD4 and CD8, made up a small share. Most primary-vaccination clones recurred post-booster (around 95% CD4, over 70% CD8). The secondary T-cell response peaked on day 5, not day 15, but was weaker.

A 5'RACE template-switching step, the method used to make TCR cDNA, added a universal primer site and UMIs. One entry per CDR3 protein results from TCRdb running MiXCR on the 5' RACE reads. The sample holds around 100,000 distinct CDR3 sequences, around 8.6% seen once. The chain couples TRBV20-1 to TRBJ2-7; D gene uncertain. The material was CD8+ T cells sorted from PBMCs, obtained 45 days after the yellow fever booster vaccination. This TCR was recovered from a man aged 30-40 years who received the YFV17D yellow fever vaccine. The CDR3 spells CSARGGEGNNPYEQYF. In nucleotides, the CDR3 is TGCAGTGCTAGAGGCGGAGAAGGAAATAATCCCTACGAGCAGTACTTC.